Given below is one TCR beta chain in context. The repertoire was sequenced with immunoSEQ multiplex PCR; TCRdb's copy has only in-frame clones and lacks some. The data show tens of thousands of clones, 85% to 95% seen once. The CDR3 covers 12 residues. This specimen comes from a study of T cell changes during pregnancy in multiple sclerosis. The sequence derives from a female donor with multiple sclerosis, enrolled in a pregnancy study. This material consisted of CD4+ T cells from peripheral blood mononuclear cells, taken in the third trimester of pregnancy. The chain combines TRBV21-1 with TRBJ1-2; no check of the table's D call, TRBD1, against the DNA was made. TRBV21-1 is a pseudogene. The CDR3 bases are TGTGCCAGCAGCAGGCACAGTGATGGCTACACCTTC. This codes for CASSRHSDGYTF.